Listed below are T cell receptor beta chains from one sample, sequenced in a study of identical twins. Each CDR3 protein gets one entry after TCRdb re-called the 5' RACE reads with MiXCR. The profile shows 300,000 to 400,000 distinct CDR3 sequences, 12% of them singletons. This sample was also put to use in a study of yellow fever vaccine responses in identical twins.

The sample comprised CD8+ T cells sorted from blood. The receptors come from a woman younger than 30 in good health. CDR3s include the opening cysteine and the closing phenylalanine or tryptophan. A D gene is named only where the DNA matches it firmly. Clone size is shown for a subset of rows, as once, few, many or a class of expanded clone.

d_call,v_call,clone_size,j_call,cdr3_aa,cdr3_nt
.,TRBV28,few,TRBJ2-1,CASSLGQRDGDEQFF,TGTGCCAGCAGTTTAGGACAGAGGGATGGAGATGAGCAGTTCTTC
TRBD1,TRBV27,.,TRBJ2-3,CASSLRDRGFPDTQYF,TGTGCCAGCAGTCTCCGGGACAGGGGGTTCCCAGATACGCAGTATTTT
.,TRBV28,few,TRBJ1-2,CASSFRVNYGYTF,TGTGCCAGCAGTTTTCGGGTCAACTATGGCTACACCTTC
.,TRBV4-1,many,TRBJ1-4,CASSQGMQEKLFF,TGCGCCAGCAGCCAAGGGATGCAAGAAAAACTGTTTTTT
.,TRBV27,.,TRBJ1-5,CASSLFYQQDQPQHF,TGTGCCAGCAGTTTATTTTACCAGCAAGATCAGCCCCAGCATTTT
TRBD2,TRBV20-1,many,TRBJ2-3,CSLLAGALKQDF,TGCAGTTTGTTAGCGGGGGCTCTTAAGCAGGATTTT
.,TRBV11-2,few,TRBJ1-6,CASSAAGVSYNSPLHF,TGTGCCAGCAGCGCCGCAGGGGTGTCCTATAATTCACCCCTCCACTTT
.,TRBV27,few,TRBJ1-2,CASSLWSGGRYGYTF,TGTGCCAGCAGTTTATGGTCCGGGGGACGGTATGGCTACACCTTC
.,TRBV4-1,few,TRBJ1-1,CASSQEIRGTEAFF,TGCGCCAGCAGCCAAGAAATTAGGGGGACTGAAGCTTTCTTT
.,TRBV20-1,few,TRBJ2-1,CSASGPSYNEQFF,TGCAGTGCTAGTGGACCCTCCTACAATGAGCAGTTCTTC
.,TRBV28,few,TRBJ2-3,CASSTPIRDGGNLATDTQYF,TGTGCCAGCAGTACACCGATCAGGGACGGGGGCAATTTGGCCACAGATACGCAGTATTTT
TRBD1,TRBV3-1,few,TRBJ2-2,CASSHADRASATGELFF,TGTGCCAGCAGCCATGCCGACAGGGCCAGCGCCACCGGGGAGCTGTTTTTT
.,TRBV20-1,many,TRBJ2-3,CSARDPEGGEWEDTQYF,TGCAGTGCTAGAGATCCGGAGGGGGGGGAGTGGGAAGATACGCAGTATTTT
.,TRBV28,.,TRBJ2-5,CASSFNREETQYF,TGTGCCAGCAGTTTTAACAGGGAGGAGACCCAGTACTTC
.,TRBV9,.,TRBJ2-5,CASSAGVGNQETQYF,TGTGCCAGCAGCGCAGGGGTCGGGAACCAAGAGACCCAGTACTTC
TRBD2,TRBV6-1,.,TRBJ2-4,CASRNIAGGFDIQYF,TGTGCCAGCAGAAACATAGCGGGAGGGTTCGACATTCAGTACTTC
.,TRBV18,.,TRBJ2-2,CASSPPGQGRTGELFF,TGTGCCAGCTCACCACCAGGGCAGGGACGGACCGGGGAGCTGTTTTTT
TRBD2,TRBV7-8,few,TRBJ2-5,CASSFQAGGPGETQYF,TGTGCCAGCAGCTTCCAAGCGGGAGGGCCAGGAGAGACCCAGTACTTC
.,TRBV27,.,TRBJ2-1,CASSLGQAGEQFF,TGTGCCAGCAGTTTAGGGCAGGCCGGTGAGCAGTTCTTC
.,TRBV12-3/TRBV12-4,few,TRBJ1-1,CASSLGVWAFF,TGTGCCAGCAGTTTAGGAGTGTGGGCTTTCTTT
.,TRBV3-1,few,TRBJ2-1,CASSQDLVALSSYNEQFF,TGTGCCAGCAGCCAAGATCTTGTAGCGTTAAGCTCCTACAATGAGCAGTTCTTC
TRBD2,TRBV18,once,TRBJ2-3,CASSQTPGTSGPPSTDTQYF,TGTGCCAGCTCACAAACCCCCGGGACTAGCGGGCCCCCTAGCACAGATACGCAGTATTTT
.,TRBV6-1,.,TRBJ2-7,CASSLTRSASSYEQYF,TGTGCCAGCAGCCTCACGCGTAGCGCAAGTTCCTACGAGCAGTACTTC
.,TRBV2,.,TRBJ2-5,CASRPGDRETQYF,TGTGCCAGCAGGCCCGGGGACCGGGAGACCCAGTACTTC
TRBD2,TRBV2,.,TRBJ2-1,CASTEGDSREAPLSVYNEQFF,TGTGCCAGCACCGAGGGGGATTCGCGGGAGGCACCCCTCTCGGTTTACAATGAGCAGTTCTTC
TRBD2,TRBV12-3/TRBV12-4,.,TRBJ2-7,CASSNLAEPYEQYF,TGTGCCAGCAGCAATCTAGCGGAACCCTACGAGCAGTACTTC
.,TRBV28,.,TRBJ2-1,CASSFFDGYNEQFF,TGTGCCAGCAGTTTCTTCGACGGTTACAATGAGCAGTTCTTC
.,TRBV24-1,.,TRBJ2-5,CATSDFRDQETQYF,TGTGCCACCAGTGATTTCAGGGACCAAGAGACCCAGTACTTC
TRBD2,TRBV3-1,.,TRBJ2-1,CASSTEGLAAFNEQFF,TGTGCCAGCAGCACAGAGGGACTAGCGGCCTTCAATGAGCAGTTCTTC
.,TRBV29-1,.,TRBJ2-2,CSVGTSGELFF,TGCAGCGTCGGGACTTCCGGGGAGCTGTTTTTT
TRBD2,TRBV2,.,TRBJ2-5,CASSRTSRETQYF,TGTGCCAGCAGTCGGACTAGCAGGGAGACCCAGTACTTC
.,TRBV7-9,.,TRBJ2-3,CADEPGHPLGTQYF,TGTGCCGACGAACCGGGACACCCACTAGGCACGCAGTATTTT
TRBD2,TRBV20-1,.,TRBJ2-4,CSATPGLAGGSLAKNIQYF,TGCAGTGCTACTCCGGGACTAGCGGGGGGGTCCCTAGCCAAAAACATTCAGTACTTC
TRBD1,TRBV5-8,few,TRBJ1-1,CASRGTGVEAFF,TGTGCCAGCAGAGGGACAGGGGTTGAAGCTTTCTTT
TRBD2,TRBV4-2,.,TRBJ2-5,CASSQDGGGYQETQYF,TGTGCCAGCAGCCAAGATGGCGGGGGGTACCAAGAGACCCAGTACTTC
TRBD1,TRBV28,few,TRBJ1-6,CASSNLGGIYNSPLHF,TGTGCCAGCAGTAACCTAGGGGGCATCTATAATTCACCCCTCCACTTT
TRBD1,TRBV6-1,few,TRBJ2-1,CASSPGQGIEQFF,TGTGCCAGCAGTCCGGGACAGGGGATCGAGCAGTTCTTC
.,TRBV5-1,.,TRBJ2-7,CASSPSGGTYEQYF,TGCGCCAGCAGCCCCTCTGGCGGCACCTACGAGCAGTACTTC
TRBD2,TRBV5-1,.,TRBJ2-2,CASSPDLAGVYTGELFF,TGCGCCAGCAGCCCGGACTTAGCGGGGGTCTACACCGGGGAGCTGTTTTTT
.,TRBV10-3,many,TRBJ2-1,CAISEPLLNEQFF,TGTGCCATCAGTGAGCCACTTCTTAATGAGCAGTTCTTC
.,TRBV4-1,few,TRBJ2-5,CASSPPNEETQYF,TGCGCCAGCAGCCCCCCTAACGAAGAGACCCAGTACTTC
TRBD1,TRBV9,.,TRBJ2-5,CASSTRQGGNQETQYF,TGTGCCAGCAGCACTAGACAGGGGGGAAACCAAGAGACCCAGTACTTC
TRBD1,TRBV4-2,many,TRBJ1-1,CASSLTRDRTKLNTEAFF,TGTGCCAGCAGCCTCACACGGGACAGGACAAAATTGAACACTGAAGCTTTCTTT
.,TRBV9,few,TRBJ2-2,CASSVVGLAKTGELFF,TGTGCCAGCAGCGTAGTGGGTCTAGCGAAGACCGGGGAGCTGTTTTTT
.,TRBV4-2,few,TRBJ2-2,CASSQDGGTGVFRVTGELFF,TGTGCCAGCAGCCAAGACGGGGGAACGGGAGTCTTTCGGGTGACCGGGGAGCTGTTTTTT
TRBD1,TRBV7-9,.,TRBJ1-1,CASSRGLDEAFF,TGTGCCAGCAGCAGGGGGCTGGATGAAGCTTTCTTT
.,TRBV4-2,many,TRBJ2-1,CASSQDLGYNEQFF,TGTGCCAGCAGCCAAGATTTGGGTTACAATGAGCAGTTCTTC
TRBD1,TRBV4-1,few,TRBJ1-1,CASSHPGQGVWNTEAFF,TGCGCCAGCAGCCACCCGGGACAGGGGGTCTGGAACACTGAAGCTTTCTTT
.,TRBV7-9,.,TRBJ2-1,CASSSGNSSYNEQFF,TGTGCCAGCAGCTCAGGGAATAGCTCCTACAATGAGCAGTTCTTC
.,TRBV11-2,few,TRBJ1-2,CASSLRGPTDNYGYTF,TGTGCCAGCAGCCTCCGGGGCCCAACCGATAACTATGGCTACACCTTC
TRBD2,TRBV20-1,.,TRBJ2-1,CSAPTSGDYNEQFF,TGCAGTGCTCCGACTAGCGGGGATTACAATGAGCAGTTCTTC
TRBD2,TRBV20-1,few,TRBJ2-7,CSARQGLAGGEQYF,TGCAGTGCTAGACAAGGACTAGCGGGAGGCGAGCAGTACTTC
TRBD2,TRBV6-4,.,TRBJ2-1,CASSLSGEGEQFF,TGTGCCAGCAGTCTTTCGGGGGAGGGGGAGCAGTTCTTC
TRBD2,TRBV20-1,many,TRBJ2-7,CSARDLSGSNYEQYF,TGCAGTGCTAGAGATCTTAGCGGGAGTAACTACGAGCAGTACTTC
TRBD2,TRBV13,few,TRBJ2-1,CASSLWVSGTGNEQFF,TGTGCCAGCAGCTTATGGGTTAGCGGGACGGGCAATGAGCAGTTCTTC
.,TRBV4-1,many,TRBJ2-7,CASSQEGQGEIYEQYF,TGCGCCAGCAGCCAAGAAGGCCAGGGCGAAATCTACGAGCAGTACTTC
.,TRBV4-1,.,TRBJ2-1,CASSQDPPYNEQFF,TGCGCCAGCAGCCAAGACCCCCCTTACAATGAGCAGTTCTTC
.,TRBV2,few,TRBJ2-5,CASSEAKIGPKETQYF,TGTGCCAGCAGTGAAGCTAAGATTGGCCCCAAAGAGACCCAGTACTTC
.,TRBV5-1,.,TRBJ1-2,CASSHETGLDGYTF,TGCGCCAGCAGCCACGAAACAGGTCTGGATGGCTACACCTTC